The 16 T cell receptor beta chains below come from one sample, sequenced in a study of response to subunit inactivated influenza vaccine. In TCRdb, the RT-PCR reads were re-called with MiXCR into one record per CDR3 protein. In the table there are roughly 700,000 distinct CDR3 sequences, over 11% of which are singletons. The sample here was PBMCs from blood, taken less than 15 days before vaccination. All receptors derive from a man in his fifties who received an inactivated influenza vaccine.

This clonotype showed up many times. The chain joins TRBV12-3 or TRBV12-4 to TRBJ1-1, with D tentatively TRBD1 (6 bases). The V end lost 6 bases, the J end lost 0 bases, and 8 bases lay between the germline ends. The CDR3 is 13 amino acids. The CDR3 spells CASSGQMNTEAFF. CDR3 nucleotides: TGTGCCAGCAGCGGACAGATGAACACTGAAGCTTTCTTT.

The J gene is TRBJ1-2, the V gene TRBV12-3 or TRBV12-4; TRBD1 is a possible D gene (6 bases). The CDR3 loop spans 15 amino acids. With 1 base removed from V and 5 bases from J, the gap between germline ends came to 14 bases. The CDR3 DNA reads TGTGCCAGCAGTTTAGGGGGGGGGCGCGGTTATGGCTACACCTTC. Translation gives CASSLGGGRGYGYTF.

This rearrangement joins TRBV10-3 to TRBJ1-2; 7 bases align to TRBD1. Germline CDR1 reads ENHRY; CDR2 reads SYGVKD. CDR3 length equals 14 residues. With 7 bases clipped from V and 1 base from J, the junction kept 6 bases outside the gene matches. The chain's CDR3 is CAITTGTVNYGYTF. CDR3 DNA: TGTGCCATCACTACCGGGACAGTTAACTATGGCTACACCTTC.

This clonotype was observed a few times. The J gene is TRBJ2-5, the V gene TRBV10-3, with 9 bases identical to TRBD2. The CDR3 is 17 residues long. Looked up from germline, CDR1 is ENHRY and CDR2 is SYGVKD. The J segment lost 5 bases and the V segment lost 4 bases, leaving 14 bases of the junction unmatched. The CDR3 sequence is CAISATSGQRGEETQYF. CDR3 bases: TGTGCCATCAGTGCTACTAGCGGGCAAAGGGGGGAGGAGACCCAGTACTTC.

This clonotype was found a few times. This chain joins TRBV27 and TRBJ1-5; the D gene is possibly TRBD1 (5 bases). Trimming stripped 7 bases from V and 5 bases from J, with 18 bases between. The length of the CDR3 is 15 residues. Germline CDR1 is MNHEY and CDR2 is SMNVEV (reference sequence). The CDR3 is CASKNQGREDQPQHF. The CDR3 bases are TGTGCCAGCAAGAATCAGGGACGGGAGGATCAGCCCCAGCATTTT.

The V call is TRBV7-2, the J call TRBJ2-2, with TRBD2 identical over 8 bases. This CDR3 comprises 16 residues. The ends lost 2 bases at V and 4 bases at J; junction bases unmatched: 6. Per the germline V gene, CDR1 is SGHTA and CDR2 is FQGNSA. Written as DNA, the CDR3 is TGTGCCAGCAGCTTAAATGCGGGGGGCGTCACCGGGGAGCTGTTTTTT. This encodes CASSLNAGGVTGELFF.

The CDR3 region is CASSPPLAGRKETQYF. The DNA of the CDR3 is TGTGCCAGCAGCCCTCCTCTAGCGGGGCGGAAAGAGACCCAGTACTTC. The V gene is TRBV7-9, the J gene TRBJ2-5; 9 nucleotides line up with TRBD2. V shed 5 bases, J shed 3 bases, and the junction held 10 bases outside the gene matches. Germline V gives CDR1 SEHNR, CDR2 FQNEAQ (reference sequence). The CDR3 contains 16 residues.

The chain couples TRBV18 to TRBJ1-1; D not certain. Trimming removed 2 bases from V and 4 bases from J, with 14 bases in between. The CDR3 is 15 amino acids. Per germline, CDR1 KGHSH and CDR2 LQKENI. The CDR3 bases are TGTGCCAGCTCACCAGTGAGGGAGTGGGGCACTGAAGCTTTCTTT. Translation gives CASSPVREWGTEAFF.

There are a few counts of this clonotype. The CDR3 reads CASSTQRGRMYNEQFF. In DNA, the CDR3 is TGTGCCAGCAGCACCCAGCGGGGGCGAATGTACAATGAGCAGTTCTTC. The chain links TRBV7-9 to TRBJ2-1; TRBD2 matches 8 bases. Germline assignment: CDR1 SEHNR and CDR2 FQNEAQ (reference sequence). J was trimmed by 4 bases and V by 5 bases; bases with no gene match: 10. The CDR3 spans 16 residues.

This clonotype was found a few times. The rearrangement joins TRBV11-1 to TRBJ2-1; 10 bases are a match to TRBD2. Germline CDR1 SGHAT, CDR2 FQDESV (reference sequence). The CDR3 runs 16 residues. Trimming took 1 base from V and 7 from J; bases not matched to a gene: 7. The CDR3 DNA follows: TGTGCCAGCAGCTTAGTGTTACTAGCGGGAATTAATGAGCAGTTCTTC. Translation: CASSLVLLAGINEQFF.

This clonotype turned up a few times. The rearrangement joins TRBV4-2 to TRBJ2-5; D might be TRBD1 or TRBD2, each matching 5 bases. V was trimmed by 0 bases and J by 4 bases, leaving 9 bases between them. Germline V gene data show CDR1 as LGHNA and CDR2 as YNFKEQ. CDR3 size: 14 residues. The CDR3 DNA reads as TGTGCCAGCAGCCAAGATGGGGGTGTAGAGACCCAGTACTTC. Translation gives CASSQDGGVETQYF.

The chain uses TRBV7-9 and TRBJ2-1; tentatively, D is TRBD1 or TRBD2 (5 bases each). There are 16 residues in the CDR3. Germline V CDR1 and CDR2: SEHNR, FQNEAQ (reference sequence). V was shortened by 3 bases and J by 3 bases, with 15 bases between the two germline ends. The CDR3 bases are TGTGCCAGCAGCTTTTTCCCTAGTGGGGGCTACAATGAGCAGTTCTTC. Translation gives CASSFFPSGGYNEQFF.

This clonotype was seen more than once but under ten times. The CDR3 region has the DNA TGTGCCAGCAGCAGAGAAGCGGGGGGAACCAGCGAGCAGTTCTTC. Protein product: CASSREAGGTSEQFF. V usage is TRBV7-2 and J usage is TRBJ2-1; 9 bases agree with TRBD2. The CDR3 contains 15 residues. The germline CDR1 and CDR2 sequences are SGHTA and FQGNSA. V dropped 5 bases and J dropped 10; count of bases not matched to a gene: 12.

This clonotype was seen a few times. This chain uses TRBV7-2 with TRBJ2-1; 9 positions agree with TRBD1. V shed 2 bases, J shed 5 bases, and the junction held 7 bases outside the gene matches. The CDR3 has 16 amino acids. Germline V lookup: CDR1 SGHTA, CDR2 FQGNSA. For the CDR3, the DNA is TGTGCCAGCAGCTTACATCCGGGACAGGGAAACAATGAGCAGTTCTTC. Protein sequence: CASSLHPGQGNNEQFF.

This clonotype was observed a few times. At one end the junction does not follow the germline gene, possibly because of a read error. The J gene is TRBJ2-1, the V gene TRBV4-2, with D possibly TRBD1 on 5 matching bases. The CDR3 consists of 14 residues. Germline V gene sequence: CDR1 LGHNA, CDR2 YNFKEQ. The CDR3 protein is CASGQPGTYNEQFF. The CDR3 DNA reads as TGTGCCAGCGGCCAGCCAGGGACCTACAATGAGCAGTTCTTC.

The chain employs TRBV30 and TRBJ2-1, with D maybe TRBD1 (5 bases). This CDR3 contains 16 residues. Germline CDR1 is GTSNPN and CDR2 is SVGIG (reference sequence). Trimming cost V 0 bases and J 8 bases, with 20 bases left between them. The CDR3 sequence is CAWSVTVGQLQDEQFF. The CDR3 DNA sequence: TGTGCCTGGAGTGTAACCGTGGGGCAGCTTCAAGATGAGCAGTTCTTC.